The rows below give T cell receptor beta chains drawn from one sample of a study of shared clonotypes between healthy human individuals. Assay: immunoSEQ multiplex PCR; the TCRdb copy retains only in-frame clones and omits some. The sample carries a few million clones, 90% to 95% recorded once. Sample: naive CD4+ T cells sorted from blood. Receptors originate from a man aged 18 to 30 in good health. Each CDR3 is given with its conserved first and last residue. The D gene is left open where the match is weak. Rows give clone size only sometimes, using once, few, many, or a class for an expanded clone.

d_gene: -
v_gene: TRBV27
abundance: -
j_gene: TRBJ1-1
CDR3aa: CASSLSRVGGTEAFF
CDR3nt: TGTGCCAGCAGTTTATCGCGAGTCGGGGGGACTGAAGCTTTCTTT

d_gene: -
v_gene: TRBV23-1
abundance: -
j_gene: TRBJ1-6
CDR3aa: CASSLYLPLNSPLHF
CDR3nt: TGCGCCAGCAGTCTTTACTTGCCGCTTAATTCACCCCTCCACTTT

d_gene: TRBD1
v_gene: TRBV5-4
abundance: -
j_gene: TRBJ2-2
CDR3aa: CASSTTGASFAGELFF
CDR3nt: TGTGCCAGCAGCACCACAGGGGCCTCCTTCGCCGGGGAGCTGTTTTTT

d_gene: TRBD2
v_gene: TRBV9
abundance: -
j_gene: TRBJ2-7
CDR3aa: CASSAGLAGGIEQYF
CDR3nt: TGTGCCAGCAGCGCGGGACTAGCGGGAGGTATCGAGCAGTACTTC

d_gene: -
v_gene: TRBV29-1
abundance: few
j_gene: TRBJ1-5
CDR3aa: CSVGDSNQPQHF
CDR3nt: TGCAGCGTGGGGGACAGCAATCAGCCCCAGCATTTT

d_gene: TRBD2
v_gene: TRBV7-2
abundance: -
j_gene: TRBJ2-5
CDR3aa: CASSIPGTKETQYF
CDR3nt: TGTGCCAGCAGCATCCCGGGGACTAAAGAGACCCAGTACTTC

d_gene: TRBD2
v_gene: TRBV5-1
abundance: -
j_gene: TRBJ2-3
CDR3aa: CASSLAGGFTDTQYF
CDR3nt: TGCGCCAGCAGCTTGGCGGGGGGTTTCACAGATACGCAGTATTTT

d_gene: -
v_gene: TRBV5-1
abundance: -
j_gene: TRBJ2-7
CDR3aa: CASGKEGPYEQYF
CDR3nt: TGCGCCAGCGGGAAGGAGGGGCCTTACGAGCAGTACTTC

d_gene: -
v_gene: TRBV6-6
abundance: -
j_gene: TRBJ2-1
CDR3aa: CASRGPPRGEQFF
CDR3nt: TGTGCCAGCAGGGGCCCTCCTAGGGGTGAGCAGTTCTTC

d_gene: TRBD1
v_gene: TRBV12-5
abundance: -
j_gene: TRBJ2-2
CDR3aa: CASGLTGGTNTGELFF
CDR3nt: TGTGCTAGTGGTTTGACAGGGGGTACTAACACCGGGGAGCTGTTTTTT

d_gene: -
v_gene: TRBV25-1
abundance: few
j_gene: TRBJ1-3
CDR3aa: CASRPASGNTIYF
CDR3nt: TGTGCCAGCAGACCCGCCTCTGGAAACACCATATATTTT

d_gene: TRBD1
v_gene: TRBV5-4
abundance: -
j_gene: TRBJ2-1
CDR3aa: CASSPRAGTGVLVRNEQFF
CDR3nt: TGTGCCAGCAGCCCTAGGGCCGGGACAGGGGTTTTGGTTCGCAATGAGCAGTTCTTC

d_gene: -
v_gene: TRBV6-1
abundance: -
j_gene: TRBJ2-1
CDR3aa: CASSEYGALGHNEQFF
CDR3nt: TGTGCCAGCAGTGAATACGGGGCCCTCGGGCACAATGAGCAGTTCTTC

d_gene: -
v_gene: TRBV18
abundance: -
j_gene: TRBJ1-6
CDR3aa: CASSPLNLRGSSPLHF
CDR3nt: TGTGCCAGCTCACCACTTAACCTTCGGGGTAGTTCACCCCTCCACTTT

d_gene: -
v_gene: TRBV27
abundance: -
j_gene: TRBJ2-1
CDR3aa: CASSTDPVGEQFF
CDR3nt: TGTGCCAGCAGTACGGACCCCGTGGGTGAGCAGTTCTTC

d_gene: -
v_gene: TRBV11-3
abundance: -
j_gene: TRBJ2-2
CDR3aa: CASSLAPGTGELFF
CDR3nt: TGTGCCAGCAGCTTAGCGCCAGGGACCGGGGAGCTGTTTTTT

d_gene: TRBD1
v_gene: TRBV5-1
abundance: -
j_gene: TRBJ1-2
CDR3aa: CASSLGTGGYGYTF
CDR3nt: TGCGCCAGCAGCTTGGGGACAGGGGGCTATGGCTACACCTTC

d_gene: -
v_gene: TRBV28
abundance: -
j_gene: TRBJ2-1
CDR3aa: CASSFSGRIDPYNEQFF
CDR3nt: TGTGCCAGCAGTTTTTCCGGCAGGATCGATCCCTACAATGAGCAGTTCTTC

d_gene: -
v_gene: TRBV7-9
abundance: -
j_gene: TRBJ2-3
CDR3aa: CASSTLGGKQSTDTQYF
CDR3nt: TGTGCCAGCAGCACCCTGGGAGGCAAGCAAAGCACAGATACGCAGTATTTT

d_gene: -
v_gene: TRBV30
abundance: -
j_gene: TRBJ2-5
CDR3aa: CAWAPGETQYF
CDR3nt: TGTGCCTGGGCTCCAGGGGAGACCCAGTACTTC

d_gene: TRBD1
v_gene: TRBV5-5
abundance: -
j_gene: TRBJ2-7
CDR3aa: CASSFRGTGGPYEQYF
CDR3nt: TGTGCCAGCAGCTTCAGGGGGACAGGGGGTCCGTACGAGCAGTACTTC

d_gene: TRBD1
v_gene: TRBV27
abundance: -
j_gene: TRBJ2-7
CDR3aa: CASSLGTGGGEQYF
CDR3nt: TGTGCCAGCAGTTTGGGGACAGGGGGCGGCGAGCAGTACTTC

d_gene: TRBD2
v_gene: TRBV19
abundance: -
j_gene: TRBJ2-7
CDR3aa: CASSIRMAGGDEQYF
CDR3nt: TGTGCCAGTAGTATTCGGATGGCGGGGGGCGACGAGCAGTACTTC

d_gene: TRBD2
v_gene: TRBV9
abundance: once
j_gene: TRBJ2-1
CDR3aa: CASSPRLAGEYNEQFF
CDR3nt: TGTGCCAGCAGCCCCCGACTAGCGGGGGAATACAATGAGCAGTTCTTC

d_gene: -
v_gene: TRBV19
abundance: -
j_gene: TRBJ2-1
CDR3aa: CASSMGHNNEQFF
CDR3nt: TGTGCCAGTAGTATGGGACATAACAATGAGCAGTTCTTC

d_gene: -
v_gene: TRBV9
abundance: -
j_gene: TRBJ1-2
CDR3aa: CASSSITLTGGAYGYTF
CDR3nt: TGTGCCAGCAGCTCCATAACCCTTACCGGCGGGGCCTATGGCTACACCTTC

d_gene: -
v_gene: TRBV2
abundance: -
j_gene: TRBJ2-1
CDR3aa: CASSDLPYNEQFF
CDR3nt: TGTGCCAGCAGTGACCTACCCTACAATGAGCAGTTCTTC

d_gene: TRBD2
v_gene: TRBV6-1
abundance: -
j_gene: TRBJ2-7
CDR3aa: CASTLTSSGEQYF
CDR3nt: TGTGCCAGCACCTTGACTAGCTCGGGGGAGCAGTACTTC

d_gene: -
v_gene: TRBV2
abundance: -
j_gene: TRBJ2-7
CDR3aa: CASSADSNAGSYEQYF
CDR3nt: TGTGCCAGCAGTGCGGATAGCAACGCGGGTTCCTACGAGCAGTACTTC

d_gene: -
v_gene: TRBV4-3
abundance: -
j_gene: TRBJ1-4
CDR3aa: CASSQEPAGVAEKLFF
CDR3nt: TGCGCCAGCAGCCAAGAACCGGCAGGGGTGGCTGAAAAACTGTTTTTT

d_gene: -
v_gene: TRBV18
abundance: -
j_gene: TRBJ2-1
CDR3aa: CASSPSGAGDEQFF
CDR3nt: TGTGCCAGCTCACCTTCAGGGGCAGGCGATGAGCAGTTCTTC

d_gene: -
v_gene: TRBV29-1
abundance: -
j_gene: TRBJ2-1
CDR3aa: CSVVKSYNEQFF
CDR3nt: TGCAGCGTTGTAAAGTCCTACAATGAGCAGTTCTTC

d_gene: -
v_gene: TRBV4-1
abundance: -
j_gene: TRBJ1-4
CDR3aa: CASSQREANEKLFF
CDR3nt: TGCGCCAGCAGCCAAAGGGAAGCTAATGAAAAACTGTTTTTT

d_gene: -
v_gene: TRBV5-1
abundance: once
j_gene: TRBJ2-2
CDR3aa: CASMAKSNTGELFF
CDR3nt: TGCGCCAGCATGGCGAAATCGAACACCGGGGAGCTGTTTTTT

d_gene: -
v_gene: TRBV7-2
abundance: -
j_gene: TRBJ2-5
CDR3aa: CASSSMGTHKETQYF
CDR3nt: TGTGCCAGCAGCTCCATGGGGACACATAAAGAGACCCAGTACTTC

d_gene: -
v_gene: TRBV5-4
abundance: -
j_gene: TRBJ2-7
CDR3aa: CASSRDLARDYEQYF
CDR3nt: TGTGCCAGCAGTCGAGATTTAGCCAGGGACTACGAGCAGTACTTC